Included here is one TCR beta chain sequence, with context. The sample belongs to a study of T cell changes during pregnancy in multiple sclerosis. The length of the CDR3 is 14 residues. The V gene lost 0 bases and the J gene lost 0 bases, with 6 bases spanning the gap. CDR1 and CDR2 (germline): GTSNPN, SVGIG (reference sequence). Some clones are missing from TCRdb's copy, which holds only in-frame ones; the method was immunoSEQ multiplex PCR. Here the sample spans approximately 90,000 clones, 80% to 95% being singletons. The chain uses TRBV30 and TRBJ2-1, with D hard to call. The material sequenced was peripheral blood, taken after pregnancy. The origin of this receptor is a female donor with multiple sclerosis, enrolled in a pregnancy study. The chain's CDR3 is CAWSVRSSYNEQFF. Written as DNA, the CDR3 is TGTGCCTGGAGTGTTCGGAGCTCCTACAATGAGCAGTTCTTC.